The 15 T cell receptor beta chains listed next were all sequenced from one sample in a study of T cell responses to AZD1222 COVID-19 vaccine (dated by TCRdb to the early 2020s). The library was obtained by the immunoSEQ multiplex PCR assay. TCRdb re-hosts the immuneACCESS table, in-frame sequences only. Its copies lack some clones; in the studies checked, an unresolved V gene accounts for under half of them, and the cause for the rest is not known. The sample table shows about 110,000 clones, and under 90% are seen once. The ten biggest clones cover 6.5% to 9.5% of the sample. What the time point label conveys for this sample: baseline before first vaccination. The sample was peripheral blood, taken on day 0 of AZD1222 vaccination. These receptors originate from an adult in good health.

J is TRBJ2-1 and V is TRBV5-8; 7 nucleotides align to TRBD2. This CDR3 is built from 16 residues. V trimming: 0 bases; J trimming: 4 bases; junction bases outside the gene matches: 7. CDR1 is SGHTS and CDR2 is YDEGEE in the germline V gene. The CDR3 nucleotides read TGTGCCAGCAGCTTGGTTCTGGGACTACCTTACAATGAGCAGTTCTTC. Translation gives CASSLVLGLPYNEQFF. The whole variable domain, filled in from reference TRBV5-8 and TRBJ2-1, reads EAGVTQSPTHLIKTRGQQATLRCSPISGHTSVYWYQQALGLGLQFLLWYDEGEERNRGNFPPRFSGRQFPNYSSELNVNALELEDSALYLCASSLVLGLPYNEQFFGPGTRLTVL.

This clone was observed once. The chain's CDR3 is CASSLVLLAAVTDTQYF. CDR3 bases: TGTGCCAGCAGCTTAGTACTCCTAGCGGCGGTCACAGATACGCAGTATTTT. This chain uses TRBV11-2 with TRBJ2-3, with 7 bases aligning to TRBD2. Germline V CDR1 and CDR2: SGHAT, FQNNGV. This CDR3 has 17 amino acids. The trim removed 1 base at V and 2 bases at J, leaving 9 bases unmatched.

The chain recombines TRBV7-9 with TRBJ1-5; 9 bases map to TRBD1. From germline, CDR1 is SEHNR and CDR2 FQNEAQ (reference sequence). CDR3 length: 17 residues. The junction had 5 bases not matched to a gene; V was cut back by 1 base and J by 1 base. DNA for the CDR3: TGTGCCAGCAGCTTAGGGGTGGGACAGGGCAGCAATCAGCCCCAGCATTTT. It encodes CASSLGVGQGSNQPQHF.

The chain recombines TRBV29-1 with TRBJ2-7; 7 nucleotides line up with TRBD2. Trimming cost V 6 bases and J 5 bases; bases outside gene matches: 10. Germline V gene lookup returns CDR1 SQVTM and CDR2 ANQGSEA. The CDR3 runs 13 residues. The CDR3 region has the DNA TGCAGCGTCCATAGGGGAGGGACCCACGAGCAGTACTTC. Its protein is CSVHRGGTHEQYF.

The chain is built from TRBV6-5 and TRBJ2-2; D is ambiguous. Germline V CDR1 and CDR2: MNHEY, SVGAGI. V lost 2 bases and J lost 6, with 13 bases in between. This CDR3 has 15 residues. In nucleotides, the CDR3 is TGTGCCAGCAGTTACGATGGCTCCACCCCCGGGGAGCTGTTTTTT. It is translated as CASSYDGSTPGELFF.

The gene calls are TRBV11-1 and TRBJ2-7, with 10 bases aligning to TRBD2. This CDR3 region has 16 residues. Germline V gene data show CDR1 as SGHAT and CDR2 as FQDESV (reference sequence). J gave up 4 bases and V 2 bases, and 8 bases lay outside the gene matches. As DNA, the CDR3 is TGTGCCAGCAGCTTAATAGCGGGAGGAGGAGTATACGAGCAGTACTTC. This encodes CASSLIAGGGVYEQYF.

This clone was counted only a few times. V and J are TRBV28 and TRBJ1-2; possible D gene TRBD1, 5 bases. The CDR3 contains 15 residues. Trimming cost V 5 bases and J 1 base, with 14 bases left between them. Germline V gene sequence: CDR1 MDHEN, CDR2 SYDVKM. CDR3 bases: TGTGCCAGCAGTCCAGACAGATTCCTTAACTATGGCTACACCTTC. Protein product: CASSPDRFLNYGYTF.

This clone has only one observation. Other nucleotide sequences from this sample produce the same CDR3. The chain is built from TRBV6-5 and TRBJ1-2, with unresolved D. The CDR3 contains 12 residues. The V end lost 5 bases, the J end lost 2 bases, and 6 bases lay between the germline ends. Germline CDR1 reads MNHEY; CDR2 reads SVGAGI. The CDR3 DNA is TGTGCCAGCAGTCGCCCAAACTATGGCTACACCTTC. This encodes CASSRPNYGYTF.

The CDR3 spells CASSLGTPNEQFF. The CDR3 DNA follows: TGTGCCAGCAGTTTGGGGACTCCAAATGAGCAGTTCTTC. This rearrangement joins TRBV28 to TRBJ2-1; D may be TRBD2 (6 bases). Deletions cut 3 bases from V and 7 bases from J, with 10 bases between. There are 13 residues in the CDR3. CDR1 is MDHEN and CDR2 is SYDVKM in the germline V gene.

The rearrangement joins TRBV12-3 or TRBV12-4 to TRBJ1-1; D not resolved. The CDR3 is 13 residues long. With 5 bases removed from V and 1 base from J, the gap between germline ends came to 8 bases. In nucleotides, the CDR3 is TGTGCCAGCAGTCCCATGCAGAACACTGAAGCTTTCTTT. Its translation is CASSPMQNTEAFF.

The rearrangement uses TRBV4-2 and TRBJ1-4, with TRBD1 matching 9 bases. The germline gives CDR1 LGHNA, CDR2 YNFKEQ. The CDR3 runs 17 residues. With V trimmed by 3 bases and J by 5 bases, 10 bases remained unmatched. The CDR3 nucleotides read TGTGCCAGCAGCCATAACACAGGGGGCAGACGGAATGAAAAACTGTTTTTT. Protein sequence: CASSHNTGGRRNEKLFF.

The gene calls are TRBV15 and TRBJ1-3; no reliable D call. V gave up 3 bases and J gave up 0 bases, with 15 bases separating them. CDR3 length: 17 amino acids. Looked up from germline, CDR1 is LNHNV and CDR2 is YYDKDF (reference sequence). The CDR3 DNA reads as TGTGCCACCAGCAGGGCCGGGGTCCTAAGCTCTGGAAACACCATATATTTT. It encodes CATSRAGVLSSGNTIYF.

This rearrangement joins TRBV7-6 to TRBJ2-2, with D possibly matching TRBD1 (6 bases). Germline V lookup: CDR1 SGHVS, CDR2 FNYEAQ. Trimming took 0 bases from V and 0 from J, leaving 14 bases between them. The CDR3 totals 18 residues. The CDR3 DNA reads TGTGCCAGCAGCTTAGCGAGGACAGAGGGCTCGAACACCGGGGAGCTGTTTTTT. This codes for CASSLARTEGSNTGELFF.

Remarks on this clone: No DNA is shown, since the ends of the CDR3 on it are uncertain; the CDR3 is the one TCRdb lists. This chain connects TRBV28 to TRBJ2-5. The germline V gene has CDR1 MDHEN and CDR2 SYDVKM. The CDR3 region is 14 residues in length, termini included. Here the CDR3 reads CASSSSGHQETQYF.

The V and J genes are TRBV9 and TRBJ1-3, with D tentatively TRBD1 (5 bases). The V gene lost 4 bases and the J gene lost 0 bases, with 14 bases spanning the gap. The germline V gene encodes CDR1 SGDLS and CDR2 YYNGEE. CDR3 length: 16 residues. DNA for the CDR3: TGTGCCAGCAGCCCCAGACAGACCTCCTCTGGAAACACCATATATTTT. This translates into CASSPRQTSSGNTIYF.